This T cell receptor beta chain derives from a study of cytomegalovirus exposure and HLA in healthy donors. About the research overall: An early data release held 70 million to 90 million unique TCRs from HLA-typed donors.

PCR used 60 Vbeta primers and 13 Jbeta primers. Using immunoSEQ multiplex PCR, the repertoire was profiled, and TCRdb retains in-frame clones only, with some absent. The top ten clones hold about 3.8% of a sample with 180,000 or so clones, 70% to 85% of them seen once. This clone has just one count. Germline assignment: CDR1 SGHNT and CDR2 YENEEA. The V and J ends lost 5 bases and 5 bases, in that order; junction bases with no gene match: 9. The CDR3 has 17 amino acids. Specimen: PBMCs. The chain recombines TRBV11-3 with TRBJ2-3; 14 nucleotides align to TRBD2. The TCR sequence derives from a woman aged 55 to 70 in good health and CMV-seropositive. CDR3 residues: CASSRGLAGAVGDTQYF. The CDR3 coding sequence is TGTGCCAGCAGCCGGGGACTAGCGGGAGCTGTTGGAGATACGCAGTATTTT.